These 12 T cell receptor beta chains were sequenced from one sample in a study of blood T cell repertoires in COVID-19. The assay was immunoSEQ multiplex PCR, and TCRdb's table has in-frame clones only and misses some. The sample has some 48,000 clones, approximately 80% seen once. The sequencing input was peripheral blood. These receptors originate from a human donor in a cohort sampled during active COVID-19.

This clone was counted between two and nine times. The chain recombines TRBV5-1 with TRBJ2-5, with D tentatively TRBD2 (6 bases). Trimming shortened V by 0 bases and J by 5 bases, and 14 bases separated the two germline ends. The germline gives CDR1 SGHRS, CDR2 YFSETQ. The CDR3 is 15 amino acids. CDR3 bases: TGCGCCAGCAGCTTGGGCGGGATCCCCCACGAGACCCAGTACTTC. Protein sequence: CASSLGGIPHETQYF.

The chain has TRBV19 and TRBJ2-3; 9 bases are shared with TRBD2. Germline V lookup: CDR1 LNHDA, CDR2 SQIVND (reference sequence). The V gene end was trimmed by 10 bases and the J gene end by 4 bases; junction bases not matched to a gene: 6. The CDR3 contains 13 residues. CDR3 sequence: CATGTSNADTQYF. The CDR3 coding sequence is TGTGCCACGGGGACTAGCAATGCAGATACGCAGTATTTT.

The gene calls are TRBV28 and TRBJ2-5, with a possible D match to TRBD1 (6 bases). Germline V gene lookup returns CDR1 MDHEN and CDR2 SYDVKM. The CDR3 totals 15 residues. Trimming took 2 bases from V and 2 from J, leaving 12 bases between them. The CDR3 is CASSLTTGIQETQYF. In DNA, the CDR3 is TGTGCCAGCAGTTTAACGACAGGAATACAAGAGACCCAGTACTTC.

CDR3 in amino acids: CSASTDLPQGAQIVEQYF. CDR3 coding DNA: TGCAGTGCTAGTACTGATCTCCCACAGGGGGCGCAGATAGTTGAGCAGTACTTC. The V call is TRBV20-1, the J call TRBJ2-7; 9 bases match TRBD1. CDR3 length equals 18 residues. The trim removed 3 bases at V and 7 bases at J, leaving 22 bases unmatched. Germline V gene lookup returns CDR1 DFQATT and CDR2 SNEGSKA (reference sequence).

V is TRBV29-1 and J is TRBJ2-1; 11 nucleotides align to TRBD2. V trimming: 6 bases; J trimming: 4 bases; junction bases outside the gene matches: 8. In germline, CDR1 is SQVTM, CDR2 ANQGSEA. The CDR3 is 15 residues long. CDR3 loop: CSVGGRTSGYNEQFF. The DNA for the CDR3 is TGCAGCGTCGGGGGTCGGACTAGCGGGTACAATGAGCAGTTCTTC.

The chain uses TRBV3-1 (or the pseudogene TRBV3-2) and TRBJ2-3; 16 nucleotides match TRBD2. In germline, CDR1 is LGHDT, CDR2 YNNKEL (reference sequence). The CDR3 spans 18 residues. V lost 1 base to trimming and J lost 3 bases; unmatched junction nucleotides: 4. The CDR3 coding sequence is TGTGCCAGCAGCCAAGGGGGACTAGCGGGAGGGCGGACAGATACGCAGTATTTT. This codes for CASSQGGLAGGRTDTQYF.

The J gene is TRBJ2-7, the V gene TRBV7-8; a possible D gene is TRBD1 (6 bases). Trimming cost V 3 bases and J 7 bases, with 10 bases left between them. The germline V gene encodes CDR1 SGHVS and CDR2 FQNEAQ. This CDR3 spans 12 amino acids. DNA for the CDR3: TGTGCCAGCAGCTTTCAGGGGTCGGAGCAGTACTTC. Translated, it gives CASSFQGSEQYF.

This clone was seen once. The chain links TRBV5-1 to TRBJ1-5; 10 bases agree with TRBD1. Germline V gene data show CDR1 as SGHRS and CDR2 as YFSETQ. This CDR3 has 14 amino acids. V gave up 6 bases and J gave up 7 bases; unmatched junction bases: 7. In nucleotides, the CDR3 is TGCGCCAGCACCTCGACAGGGGGCGGACAGCCCCAGCATTTT. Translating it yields CASTSTGGGQPQHF.

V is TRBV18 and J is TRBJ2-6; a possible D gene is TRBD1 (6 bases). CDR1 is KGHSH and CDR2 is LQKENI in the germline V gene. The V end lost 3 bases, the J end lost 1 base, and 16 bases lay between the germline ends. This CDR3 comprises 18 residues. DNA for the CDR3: TGTGCCAGCTCACCCCTGACAGGTTTCGGTTCTGGGGCCAACGTCCTGACTTTC. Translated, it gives CASSPLTGFGSGANVLTF.

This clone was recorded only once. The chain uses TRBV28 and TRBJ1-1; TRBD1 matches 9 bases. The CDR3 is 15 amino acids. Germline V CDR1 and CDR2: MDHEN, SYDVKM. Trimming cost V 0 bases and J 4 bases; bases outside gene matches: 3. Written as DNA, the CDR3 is TGTGCCAGCAGTTTATGGGGACAGGGAGGCACTGAAGCTTTCTTT. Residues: CASSLWGQGGTEAFF.

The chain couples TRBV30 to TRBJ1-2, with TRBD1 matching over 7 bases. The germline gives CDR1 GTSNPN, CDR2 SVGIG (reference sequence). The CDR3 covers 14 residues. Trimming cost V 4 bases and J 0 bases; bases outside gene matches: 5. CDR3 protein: CAWKQGTSNYGYTF. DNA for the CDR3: TGTGCCTGGAAACAGGGGACTTCTAACTATGGCTACACCTTC.

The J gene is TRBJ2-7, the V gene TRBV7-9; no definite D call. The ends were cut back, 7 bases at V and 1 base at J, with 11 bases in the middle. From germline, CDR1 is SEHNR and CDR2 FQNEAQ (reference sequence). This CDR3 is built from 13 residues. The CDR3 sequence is CASTARVSYEQYF. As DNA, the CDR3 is TGTGCCAGCACCGCACGGGTTTCCTACGAGCAGTACTTC.